The 4 T cell receptor beta chains below were found in one sample sequenced in a study of T cell repertoires in cytomegalovirus infection. Their antigens are not known. Each CDR3 protein is one row after TCRdb ran MiXCR on the reads. In the table there are 450,000 to 650,000 distinct CDR3 sequences, almost 40% of which are singletons. Sequencing used cultured PBMCs, obtained from culture after CMV antigen stimulation. These receptors were taken from a human donor in good health (CMV status not recorded). Some clones in this sample may be carry-over from other donors' samples.

The chain's CDR3 is CSARDQTVRPTQYF. The CDR3 DNA sequence: TGCAGTGCTAGAGATCAGACCGTCCGCCCCACCCAGTACTTC. The chain employs TRBV20-1 and TRBJ2-5; D unclear. V was pared by 0 bases and J by 8 bases, with 16 bases between. Per germline, CDR1 DFQATT and CDR2 SNEGSKA (reference sequence). This CDR3 region has 14 residues.

This clonotype has just a few counts. The chain carries TRBV4-1 and TRBJ2-1, with 9 bases that match TRBD1. The CDR3 runs 15 residues. V lost 1 base, J lost 7 bases, and 5 bases stayed unmatched. The germline V gene has CDR1 MGHRA and CDR2 YSYEKL. For the CDR3, the DNA is TGCGCCAGCAGCCAAGGGGACAGGGTAGTAAATGAGCAGTTCTTC. Encoded protein: CASSQGDRVVNEQFF.

The rearrangement links TRBV4-1 to TRBJ2-2; no firm D call. Deletions cut 1 base from V and 10 bases from J, with 22 bases between. CDR1 and CDR2 (germline): MGHRA, YSYEKL. This CDR3 has 17 amino acids. This chain's CDR3 is CASSQVRQLPSFEELFF. The CDR3 DNA is TGCGCCAGCAGCCAAGTCAGGCAACTCCCTAGTTTCGAGGAGCTGTTTTTT.

This chain connects TRBV7-2 to TRBJ2-4, with D perhaps TRBD2 (6 bases). The CDR3 is made up of 14 amino acids. Trimming took 10 bases from V and 2 from J, leaving 15 bases between them. Germline assignment: CDR1 SGHTA and CDR2 FQGNSA. CDR3 nucleotide sequence: TGTGCCACCTCGAGTGGGGGGTCCAAAAACATTCAGTACTTC. Its translation is CATSSGGSKNIQYF.